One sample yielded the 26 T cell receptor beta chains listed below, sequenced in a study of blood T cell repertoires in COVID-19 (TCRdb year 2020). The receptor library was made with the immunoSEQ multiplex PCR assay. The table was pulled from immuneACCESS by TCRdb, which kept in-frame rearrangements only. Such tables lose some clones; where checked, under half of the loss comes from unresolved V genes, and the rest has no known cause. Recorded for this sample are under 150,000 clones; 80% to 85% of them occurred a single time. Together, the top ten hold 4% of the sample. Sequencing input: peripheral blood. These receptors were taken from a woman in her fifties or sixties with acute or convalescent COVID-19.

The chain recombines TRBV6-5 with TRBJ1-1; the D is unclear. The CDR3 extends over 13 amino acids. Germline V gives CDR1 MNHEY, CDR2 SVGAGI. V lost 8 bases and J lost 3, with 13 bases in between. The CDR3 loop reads CASGLLLHTEAFF. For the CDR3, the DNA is TGTGCCAGCGGACTTCTGCTGCACACTGAAGCTTTCTTT.

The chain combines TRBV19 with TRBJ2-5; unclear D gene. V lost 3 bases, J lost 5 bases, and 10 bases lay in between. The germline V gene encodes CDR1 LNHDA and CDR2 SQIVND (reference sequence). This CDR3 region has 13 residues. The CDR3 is CASSMMSAETQYF. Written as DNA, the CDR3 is TGTGCCAGTAGTATGATGAGCGCGGAGACCCAGTACTTC.

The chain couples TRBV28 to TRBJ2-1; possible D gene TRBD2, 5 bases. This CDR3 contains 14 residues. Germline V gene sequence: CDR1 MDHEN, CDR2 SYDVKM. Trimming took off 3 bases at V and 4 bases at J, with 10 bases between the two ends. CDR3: CASSLPGEYNEQFF. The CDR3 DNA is TGTGCCAGCAGTTTGCCCGGGGAATACAATGAGCAGTTCTTC.

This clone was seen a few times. CDR3 in DNA: TGCGCCACCTGGGACAGCTCCTACAATGAGCAGTTCTTC. Protein: CATWDSSYNEQFF. The chain recombines TRBV10-2 with TRBJ2-1; TRBD1 aligns across 7 bases. V shed 10 bases and J 0 bases; nucleotides not matched to a gene: 3. CDR3 length: 13 residues. Germline V gene sequence: CDR1 WSHSY, CDR2 SAAADI.

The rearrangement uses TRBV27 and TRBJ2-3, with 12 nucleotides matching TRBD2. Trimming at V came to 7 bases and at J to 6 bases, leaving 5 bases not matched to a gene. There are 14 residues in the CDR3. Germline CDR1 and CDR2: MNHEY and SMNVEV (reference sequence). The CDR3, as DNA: TGTGCCAGCAAACTAGCGGGAGGCGGGGATACGCAGTATTTT. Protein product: CASKLAGGGDTQYF.

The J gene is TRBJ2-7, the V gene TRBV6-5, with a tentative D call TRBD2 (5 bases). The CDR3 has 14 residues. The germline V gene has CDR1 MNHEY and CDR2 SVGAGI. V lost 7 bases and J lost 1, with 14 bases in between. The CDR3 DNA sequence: TGTGCCAGCACTAGAGCACCGGGGTCCTACGAGCAGTACTTC. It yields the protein CASTRAPGSYEQYF.

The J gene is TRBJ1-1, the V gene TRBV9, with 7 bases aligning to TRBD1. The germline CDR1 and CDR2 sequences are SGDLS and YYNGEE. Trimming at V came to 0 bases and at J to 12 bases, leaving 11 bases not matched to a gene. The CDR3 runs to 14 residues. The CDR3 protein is CASSVAAANRGTFF. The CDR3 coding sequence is TGTGCCAGCAGCGTAGCAGCCGCAAACAGGGGAACTTTCTTT.

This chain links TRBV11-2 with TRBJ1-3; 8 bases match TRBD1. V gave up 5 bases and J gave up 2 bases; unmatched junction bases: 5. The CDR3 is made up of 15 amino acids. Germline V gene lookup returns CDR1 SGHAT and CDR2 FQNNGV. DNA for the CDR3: TGTGCCAGCAGCCCAGGACAGGGACCTGGAAACACCATATATTTT. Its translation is CASSPGQGPGNTIYF.

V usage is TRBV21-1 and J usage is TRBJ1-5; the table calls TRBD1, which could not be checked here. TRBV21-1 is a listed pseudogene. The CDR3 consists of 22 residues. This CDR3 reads CASSNAADGDNIGAGCNQPQHF. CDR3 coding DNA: TGTGCCAGCAGCAACGCAGCAGACGGTGATAATATTGGGGCAGGGTGCAATCAGCCCCAGCATTTT.

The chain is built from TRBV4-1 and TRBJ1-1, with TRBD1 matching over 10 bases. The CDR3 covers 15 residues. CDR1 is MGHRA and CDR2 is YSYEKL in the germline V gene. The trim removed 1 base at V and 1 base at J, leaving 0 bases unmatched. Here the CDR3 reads CASSQGTGGNTEAFF. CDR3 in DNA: TGCGCCAGCAGCCAAGGGACAGGGGGGAACACTGAAGCTTTCTTT.

The CDR3 spells CASSQEAQGPNTEAFF. The DNA for the CDR3 is TGCGCCAGCAGCCAAGAAGCTCAGGGGCCAAACACTGAAGCTTTCTTT. This chain connects TRBV4-1 to TRBJ1-1; tentative D call: TRBD1 (6 bases). Germline V lookup: CDR1 MGHRA, CDR2 YSYEKL. V was pared by 0 bases and J by 2 bases, with 13 bases between. The length of the CDR3 is 16 residues.

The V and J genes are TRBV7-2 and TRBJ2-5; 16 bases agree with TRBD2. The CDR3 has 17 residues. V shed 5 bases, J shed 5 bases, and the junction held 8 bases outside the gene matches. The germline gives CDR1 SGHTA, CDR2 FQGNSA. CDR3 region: CASSPGLAGGFRETQYF. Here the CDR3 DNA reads TGTGCCAGCAGCCCGGGACTAGCGGGAGGGTTTCGGGAGACCCAGTACTTC.

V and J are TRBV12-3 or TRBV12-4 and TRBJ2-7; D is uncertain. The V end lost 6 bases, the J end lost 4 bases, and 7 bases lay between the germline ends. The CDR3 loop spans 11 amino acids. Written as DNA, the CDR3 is TGTGCCAGCAGCTCCGGGTACGAGCAGTACTTC. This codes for CASSSGYEQYF.

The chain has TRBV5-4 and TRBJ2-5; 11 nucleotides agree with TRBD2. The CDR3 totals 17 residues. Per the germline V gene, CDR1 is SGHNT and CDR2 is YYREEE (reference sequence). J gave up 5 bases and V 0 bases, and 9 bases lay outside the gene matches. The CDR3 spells CASSLGGLAGGLETQYF. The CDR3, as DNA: TGTGCCAGCAGCTTGGGAGGGCTAGCGGGAGGTTTGGAGACCCAGTACTTC. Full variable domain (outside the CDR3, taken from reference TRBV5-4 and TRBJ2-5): ETGVTQSPTHLIKTRGQQVTLRCSSQSGHNTVSWYQQALGQGPQFIFQYYREEENGRGNFPPRFSGLQFPNYSSELNVNALELDDSALYLCASSLGGLAGGLETQYFGPGTRLLVL.

In DNA form, the CDR3 reads TGTGCCAGCAGTGTCAACAGGCCGATCAATTCACCCCTCCACTTT. Amino acids: CASSVNRPINSPLHF. This chain uses TRBV27 with TRBJ1-6; maybe TRBD1 (5 bases). CDR1 is MNHEY and CDR2 is SMNVEV in the germline V gene (reference sequence). The CDR3 extends over 15 amino acids. Deletions cut 5 bases from V and 7 bases from J, with 15 bases between.

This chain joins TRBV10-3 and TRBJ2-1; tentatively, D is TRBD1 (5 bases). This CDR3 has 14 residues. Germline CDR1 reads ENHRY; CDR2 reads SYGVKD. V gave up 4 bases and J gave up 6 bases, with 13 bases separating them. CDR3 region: CAISGDSLVNEQFF. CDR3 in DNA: TGTGCCATCAGTGGTGACAGTTTGGTCAATGAGCAGTTCTTC.

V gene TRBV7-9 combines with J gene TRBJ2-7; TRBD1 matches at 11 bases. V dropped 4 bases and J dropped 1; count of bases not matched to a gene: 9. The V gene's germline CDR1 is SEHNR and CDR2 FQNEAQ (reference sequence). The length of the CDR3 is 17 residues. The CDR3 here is CASSSDRGRDRSYEQYF. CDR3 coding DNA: TGTGCCAGCAGCTCGGACAGGGGGCGAGATCGGTCCTACGAGCAGTACTTC.

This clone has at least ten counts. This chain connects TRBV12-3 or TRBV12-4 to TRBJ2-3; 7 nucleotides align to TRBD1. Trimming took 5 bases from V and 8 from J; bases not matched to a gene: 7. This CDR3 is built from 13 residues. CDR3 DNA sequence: TGTGCCAGCAGTCCCGAACAGGGGACTACGCAGTATTTT. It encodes CASSPEQGTTQYF.

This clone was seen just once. The CDR3 DNA reads as TGCGCCAGCAGCTTGGGAACTAGCGGGTCCGGGGAGCTGTTTTTT. This translates into CASSLGTSGSGELFF. This sequence joins TRBV5-1 and TRBJ2-2, with 9 bases that match TRBD2. The CDR3 loop spans 15 amino acids. V lost 0 bases and J lost 6; bases outside the gene matches: 3. Germline loops: CDR1 SGHRS, CDR2 YFSETQ.

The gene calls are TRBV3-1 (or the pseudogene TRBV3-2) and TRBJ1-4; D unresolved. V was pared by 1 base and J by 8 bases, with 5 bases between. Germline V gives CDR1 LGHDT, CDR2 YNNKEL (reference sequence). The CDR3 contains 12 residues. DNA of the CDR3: TGTGCCAGCAGCCAAGGAGCCGAAAAACTGTTTTTT. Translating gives CASSQGAEKLFF.

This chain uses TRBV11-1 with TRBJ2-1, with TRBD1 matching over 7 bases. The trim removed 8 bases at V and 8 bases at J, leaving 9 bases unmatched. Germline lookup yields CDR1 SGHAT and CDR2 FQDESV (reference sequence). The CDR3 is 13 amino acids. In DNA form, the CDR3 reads TGTGCCAGCCGGGACAGCCGAAATGATGAGCAGTTCTTC. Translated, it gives CASRDSRNDEQFF.

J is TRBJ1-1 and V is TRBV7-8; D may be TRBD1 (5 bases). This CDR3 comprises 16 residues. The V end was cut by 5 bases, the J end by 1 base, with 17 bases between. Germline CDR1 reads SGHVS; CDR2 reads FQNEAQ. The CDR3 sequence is CASSPLAGGKNTEAFF. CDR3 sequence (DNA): TGTGCCAGCAGCCCCCTTGCCGGGGGGAAGAACACTGAAGCTTTCTTT.

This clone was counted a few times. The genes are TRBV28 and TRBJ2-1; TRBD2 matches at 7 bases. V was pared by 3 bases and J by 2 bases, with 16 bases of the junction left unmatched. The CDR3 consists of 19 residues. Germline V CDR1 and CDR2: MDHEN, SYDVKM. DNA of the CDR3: TGTGCCAGCAGTTTTTATAGAACCGGGACTATTTCCCCCTACAATGAGCAGTTCTTC. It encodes CASSFYRTGTISPYNEQFF.

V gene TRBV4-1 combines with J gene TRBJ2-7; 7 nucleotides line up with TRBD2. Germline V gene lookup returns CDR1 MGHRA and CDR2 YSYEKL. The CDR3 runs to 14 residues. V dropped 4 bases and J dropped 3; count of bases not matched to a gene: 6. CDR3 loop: CASSRGKRDYEQYF. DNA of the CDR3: TGCGCCAGCAGCCGCGGGAAGCGGGACTACGAGCAGTACTTC.

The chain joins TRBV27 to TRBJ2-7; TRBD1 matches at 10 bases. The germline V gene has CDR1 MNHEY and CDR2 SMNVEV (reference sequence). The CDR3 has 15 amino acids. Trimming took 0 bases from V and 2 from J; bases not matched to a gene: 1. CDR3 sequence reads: CASSLSGTGAYEQYF. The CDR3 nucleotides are TGTGCCAGCAGTTTATCGGGGACAGGGGCCTACGAGCAGTACTTC.

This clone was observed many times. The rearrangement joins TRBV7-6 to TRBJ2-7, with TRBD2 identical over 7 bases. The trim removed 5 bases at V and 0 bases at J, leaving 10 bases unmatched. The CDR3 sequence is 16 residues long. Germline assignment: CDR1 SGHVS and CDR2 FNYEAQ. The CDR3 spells CASSPLGGRASYEQYF. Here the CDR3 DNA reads TGTGCCAGCAGCCCCCTGGGGGGGAGGGCCTCCTACGAGCAGTACTTC.